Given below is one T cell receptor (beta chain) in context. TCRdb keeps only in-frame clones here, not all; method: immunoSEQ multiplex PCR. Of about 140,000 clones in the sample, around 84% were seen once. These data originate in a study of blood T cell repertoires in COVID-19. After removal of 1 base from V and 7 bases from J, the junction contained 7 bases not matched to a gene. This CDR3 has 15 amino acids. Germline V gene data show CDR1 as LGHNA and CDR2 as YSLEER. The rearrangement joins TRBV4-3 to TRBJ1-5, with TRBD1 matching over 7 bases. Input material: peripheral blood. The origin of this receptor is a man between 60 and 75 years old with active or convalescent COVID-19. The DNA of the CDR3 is TGCGCCAGCAGCCAAGCTTTAGGGGGCTACCAGCCCCAGCATTTT. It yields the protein CASSQALGGYQPQHF.